This T cell receptor (beta chain) was obtained from a study of blood T cell repertoires in COVID-19. Study details: Some COVID-19 samples were acute and others convalescent; all came from the United States, Italy and Spain. Nucleic acid was either cDNA or gDNA, and it came from T cells, B-cell-depleted T cells, or PBMCs.

Cohort placement rested on clinical history that participants reported themselves. Recovery meant two consecutive negative NP/OP PCR tests, professional clearance, or resolved symptoms. Between the trimmed V and J ends, which lost 4 bases and 2 bases, there was a span of 5 bases. The CDR3 runs to 12 residues. Germline V gives CDR1 SNHLY, CDR2 FYNNEI. The repertoire was sequenced with immunoSEQ multiplex PCR; TCRdb's copy has only in-frame clones and lacks some. The sample has more than 300,000 clones; 85% to 90% are singletons. The chain has TRBV2 and TRBJ1-2; D is ambiguous. Sequenced sample: PBMCs or T cells enriched from blood (not recorded which). The sequence came from a woman aged 18 to 35 who had recovered from COVID-19. The CDR3 loop is CASSGQNYGYTF. The CDR3 region has the DNA TGTGCCAGCAGTGGACAAAACTATGGCTACACCTTC.